This TCR beta chain was captured by sequencing in a study of T cells in Graves' hyperthyroidism and ophthalmopathy. RNA transcripts served as the template for amplifying TCR beta CDR3 regions. RT-PCR in the first round (using the HTBI primer set) targeted the TCR CDR3. From the multiplex PCR reads, TCRdb called clonotypes with MiXCR, one entry per CDR3 protein. The sample includes a few hundred thousand distinct CDR3 sequences, over 35% of them seen just once. CDR1 and CDR2 (germline): LNHNV, YYDKDF (reference sequence). Trimming took off 5 bases at V and 8 bases at J, with 15 bases between the two ends. CDR3 size: 13 residues. Investigators excluded patients with uncontrolled infection, other autoimmune disease, pregnancy or lactation. Each diagnosis drew on symptoms, thyroxine, TRAb, thyroid ultrasound and orbital computed tomography findings. Study results and caveats: Blood also carried most thyroid clonotypes expanded above 0.001.

This clonotype was recorded a few times. What it recognizes is unknown. What was sequenced was peripheral blood or thyroid tissue (not recorded which). The TCR was taken from an adult woman with Graves' disease, either hyperthyroidism or ophthalmopathy (not recorded which). This chain links TRBV15 with TRBJ1-2; the D is unclear. CDR3 in DNA: TGTGCCACCAGCGCCTCAAGAGGTCAGGGCTACACCTTC. It codes for CATSASRGQGYTF.